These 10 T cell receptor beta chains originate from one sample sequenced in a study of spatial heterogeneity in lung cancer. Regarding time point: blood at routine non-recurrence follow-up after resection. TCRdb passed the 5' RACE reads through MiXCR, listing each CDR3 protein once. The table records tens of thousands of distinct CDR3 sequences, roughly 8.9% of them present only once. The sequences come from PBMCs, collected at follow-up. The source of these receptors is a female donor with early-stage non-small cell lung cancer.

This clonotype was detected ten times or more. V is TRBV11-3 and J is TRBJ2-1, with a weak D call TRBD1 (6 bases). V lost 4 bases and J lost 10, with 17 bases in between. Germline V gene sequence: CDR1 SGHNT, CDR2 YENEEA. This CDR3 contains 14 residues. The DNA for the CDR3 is TGTGCCAGCAGCTCCCTTAAGACAGGCCTCGAGCAGTTCTTC. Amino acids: CASSSLKTGLEQFF.

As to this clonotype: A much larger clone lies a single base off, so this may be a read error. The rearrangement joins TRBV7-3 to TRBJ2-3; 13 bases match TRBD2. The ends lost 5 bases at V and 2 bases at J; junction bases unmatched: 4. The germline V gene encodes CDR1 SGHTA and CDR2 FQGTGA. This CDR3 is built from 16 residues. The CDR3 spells CASSPGLAGPTDTQYF. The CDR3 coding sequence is TGTGCCAGCAGCCCGGGACTAGCGGGACCCACAGATACGCAGTATTTT.

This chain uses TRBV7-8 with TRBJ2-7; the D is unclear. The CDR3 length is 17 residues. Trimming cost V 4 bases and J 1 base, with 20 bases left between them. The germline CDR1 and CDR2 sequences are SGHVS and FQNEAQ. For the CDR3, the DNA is TGTGCCAGCAGCTCAGACCGTTACGGACCCCGATCCTACGAGCAGTACTTC. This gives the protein CASSSDRYGPRSYEQYF.

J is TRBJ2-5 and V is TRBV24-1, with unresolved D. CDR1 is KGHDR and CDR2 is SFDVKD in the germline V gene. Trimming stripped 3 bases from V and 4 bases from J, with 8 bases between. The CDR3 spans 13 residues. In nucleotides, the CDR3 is TGTGCCACCAGTGATCACATAAGAGAGACCCAGTACTTC. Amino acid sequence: CATSDHIRETQYF.

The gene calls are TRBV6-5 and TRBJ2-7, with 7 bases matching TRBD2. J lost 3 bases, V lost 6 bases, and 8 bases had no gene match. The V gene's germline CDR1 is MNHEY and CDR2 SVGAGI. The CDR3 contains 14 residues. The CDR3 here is CASRKLPGGYEQYF. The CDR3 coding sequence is TGTGCCAGCAGGAAATTACCGGGAGGCTACGAGCAGTACTTC.

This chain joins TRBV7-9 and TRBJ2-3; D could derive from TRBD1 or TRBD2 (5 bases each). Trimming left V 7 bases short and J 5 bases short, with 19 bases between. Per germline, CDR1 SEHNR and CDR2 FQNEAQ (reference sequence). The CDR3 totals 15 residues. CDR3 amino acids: CASIRGYRDGDTQYF. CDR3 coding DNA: TGTGCCAGCATCAGAGGTTATAGGGACGGAGATACGCAGTATTTT.

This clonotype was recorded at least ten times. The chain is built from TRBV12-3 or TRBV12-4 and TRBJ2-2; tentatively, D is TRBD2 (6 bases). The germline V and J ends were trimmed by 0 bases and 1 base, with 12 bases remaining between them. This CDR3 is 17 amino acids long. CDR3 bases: TGTGCCAGCAGTTTAGCTGGGGGACTCCTGAACACCGGGGAGCTGTTTTTT. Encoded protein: CASSLAGGLLNTGELFF.

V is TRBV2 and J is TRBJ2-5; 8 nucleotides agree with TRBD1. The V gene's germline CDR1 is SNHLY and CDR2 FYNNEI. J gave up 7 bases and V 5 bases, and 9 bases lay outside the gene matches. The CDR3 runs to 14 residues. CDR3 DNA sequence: TGTGCCAGCAGTCAGGGACAGGCCGGGAGGACCCAGTACTTC. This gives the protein CASSQGQAGRTQYF.

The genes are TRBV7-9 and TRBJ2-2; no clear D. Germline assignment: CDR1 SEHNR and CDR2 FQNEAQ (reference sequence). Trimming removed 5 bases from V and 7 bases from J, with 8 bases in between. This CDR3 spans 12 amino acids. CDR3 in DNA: TGTGCCAGCAGCGCACTAAGCGGGGAGCTGTTTTTT. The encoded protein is CASSALSGELFF.

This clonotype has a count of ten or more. CDR3 sequence (DNA): TGTGCCAGCAGCTCCCGCGGGACAGTTAATCAGCCCCAGCATTTT. It yields the protein CASSSRGTVNQPQHF. The chain uses TRBV11-2 and TRBJ1-5; 7 nucleotides match TRBD1. The ends lost 4 bases at V and 4 bases at J; junction bases unmatched: 7. CDR1 is SGHAT, CDR2 FQNNGV, per germline. This CDR3 is built from 15 residues.